This T cell receptor beta chain was sequenced in a study of cytomegalovirus exposure and HLA in healthy donors. For the study at large: Researchers previously reported finding roughly 120 million unique TCR beta sequences from around 200 million T cells.

The study, taken as a whole, reports: TCR sequences were mostly rare, though some public TCRs occurred in many donors. Clonal expansion, a later analysis showed, was greater in HLA-associated TCR beta chains than in equally common others.

Although they were nominally healthy when sampled, donors likely had unrecorded immune exposures. Both 60 Vbeta primers and 13 Jbeta primers went into the PCR. TCRdb's table, derived via immunoSEQ multiplex PCR, lists solely in-frame clones and lacks some. The sample lists 140,000 to 150,000 clones, nearly 80% occurring once. Details on this clone: Antigen specificity is unknown.

The germline gives CDR1 SGHRS, CDR2 YFSETQ. Losses at the gene ends were 6 bases for V and 3 bases for J; bases not matched to a gene: 16. This CDR3 is 17 amino acids long. The sequence was obtained from a woman in her 30s in good health and CMV-seronegative. Sample: PBMCs. The chain is built from TRBV5-1 and TRBJ2-7, with 9 bases lining up with TRBD1. Here the CDR3 reads CASTPVVAGTGSYEQYF. The CDR3 DNA sequence: TGCGCCAGCACCCCCGTTGTTGCCGGGACAGGGAGCTACGAGCAGTACTTC.